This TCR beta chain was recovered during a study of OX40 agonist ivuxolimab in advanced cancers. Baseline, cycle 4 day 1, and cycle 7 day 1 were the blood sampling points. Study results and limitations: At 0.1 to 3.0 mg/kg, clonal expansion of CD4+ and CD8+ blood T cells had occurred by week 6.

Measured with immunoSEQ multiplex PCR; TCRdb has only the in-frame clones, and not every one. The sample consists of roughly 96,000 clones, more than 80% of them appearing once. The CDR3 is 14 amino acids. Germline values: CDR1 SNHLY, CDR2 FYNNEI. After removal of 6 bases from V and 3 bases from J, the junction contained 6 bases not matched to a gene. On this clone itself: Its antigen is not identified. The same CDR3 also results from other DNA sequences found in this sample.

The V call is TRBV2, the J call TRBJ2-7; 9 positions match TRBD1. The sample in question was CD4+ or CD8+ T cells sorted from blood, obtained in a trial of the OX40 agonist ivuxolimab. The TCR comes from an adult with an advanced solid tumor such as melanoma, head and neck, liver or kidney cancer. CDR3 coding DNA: TGTGCCAGCAGCAGACCGGGACAGGGCTACGAGCAGTACTTC. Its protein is CASSRPGQGYEQYF.